Shown below are 3 T cell receptor beta chains from a single sample sequenced in a study of blood T cell repertoires in COVID-19. Profiling relied on immunoSEQ multiplex PCR, and the TCRdb table lists in-frame clones only, not all of them. The table lists hundreds of thousands of clones, 75% to 90% of them singletons. Sequenced sample: peripheral blood. The source is a man aged 35-49 years with acute or convalescent COVID-19.

The chain carries TRBV5-1 and TRBJ1-1; possible D gene TRBD1, 6 bases. Germline V gene lookup returns CDR1 SGHRS and CDR2 YFSETQ. This CDR3 region has 16 residues. V lost 3 bases to trimming and J lost 1 base, with 16 bases between them. As DNA, the CDR3 is TGCGCCAGCAGCTGGGGGCAGGGATTCCCGAACACTGAAGCTTTCTTT. It specifies CASSWGQGFPNTEAFF.

The chain links TRBV9 to TRBJ2-2; 9 bases are shared with TRBD2. With 1 base clipped from V and 5 bases from J, the junction kept 3 bases outside the gene matches. Per the germline V gene, CDR1 is SGDLS and CDR2 is YYNGEE. CDR3 size: 15 residues. CDR3 DNA: TGTGCCAGCAGCGTAATTAGCGGGAGTACCGGGGAGCTGTTTTTT. Its protein is CASSVISGSTGELFF.

The J gene is TRBJ2-7, the V gene TRBV7-9; the D is unclear. The CDR3 is 14 residues long. Looked up from germline, CDR1 is SEHNR and CDR2 is FQNEAQ (reference sequence). The ends were cut back, 2 bases at V and 0 bases at J, with 8 bases in the middle. CDR3 region: CASSLMASSYEQYF. The DNA for the CDR3 is TGTGCCAGCAGCTTAATGGCTAGCTCCTACGAGCAGTACTTC.